This TCR beta chain stems from a study of blood T cells in healthy people across ages (dated by TCRdb to the mid-2010s). Background on the whole study: In model experiments, roughly one uniquely barcoded TCR beta cDNA molecule per two T cells was captured by template switching. The donors were divided into four age groups: young (average approximately 17 years), middle-aged (over 35), aged (approximately 64) and long-lived (roughly 88). Donors of different ages were randomly distributed across sequencing lanes to avoid experimental bias. To track age-related changes in TCR beta repertoire diversity, the study relied on deep sequencing normalized with unique cDNA molecular identifiers. For two donors (one aged 18 to 30 and one aged 80 or older), the study analyzed two additional independent replicas of 1 million unique cDNA reads from the same blood draw. Beyond this particular receptor, the publication reports: Because donor CMV infection status was unknown, age-related changes in expanded clonotypes were potentially confounded. Because profiling used bulk unsorted PBMCs, naive and antigen-experienced compartments could not be compared conclusively. Observed TCR beta diversity per million T cells fell roughly linearly with age, and a significant reduction was already apparent by age roughly 40. Estimates of total diversity based on one million sequenced T cells were considered lower bounds and underestimates. Compared with the aged group, the long-lived group had more naive CD4+ T cells, fewer expanded clones and increased TCR diversity, suggesting age selection. The percentage of naive T cells measured by flow cytometry correlated strongly with observed TCR beta diversity.

This clonotype was counted between two and nine times. Its antigen is still unknown. The record has no base qualities; no much larger clone is one base away. Donors were approximately 42 systemically healthy Caucasian individuals from Russia aged 6 to 90 years. Each donor gave approximately 9.4 milliliters of peripheral blood, drawn into EDTA-treated Vacutainer tubes. Ficoll-Paque density-gradient centrifugation was used to isolate PBMCs, with at least 6 million obtained per sample. Trizol reagent was used to extract total RNA from the PBMCs, yielding at least 6 micrograms per sample. The percentages of naive CD45RAhigh/CD27high T cells were determined by flow cytometry on a PBMC aliquot from every donor. The library came from 5' RACE. The sequencer was an Illumina HiSeq 2500. The second PCR ran for about 6 to 12 cycles and used a J-beta primer mix along with a sample-barcoded 5' primer. Each TCR beta cDNA molecule received a unique molecular identifier from a template-switch 5' adaptor carrying 12 random nucleotides. Each sample yielded at least 3 million CDR3-containing paired-end reads. First-strand cDNA synthesis was performed from all RNA using the Mint cDNA synthesis kit, with priming by a TRBC-specific oligonucleotide. All cDNA was treated with uracil-DNA glycosylase and then went through a first 18-cycle PCR with the universal primers M1SS and BC2_uni_R. Turning to the authors' computational methods: For normalization, 1 million high-quality reads were randomly selected from each sample, with every read carrying a distinct molecular identifier. Reads sharing molecular identifiers were discarded rather than binned into consensus sequences. MiTCR, set to a Q25 quality threshold and the strictest error-elimination algorithm, was used for CDR3 identification, clonotype clustering and error correction. A nonparametric unseen species model using Euler transformation provided a lower-bound estimate of total TCR beta diversity. TCRdb trimmed public reads at Q25 via fastp, called clones via MiXCR and kept in-frame beta chains. CDR3 protein duplicates are merged, each entry listing the most common genes and DNA. The V and J calls and clone size come from TCRdb's table, not from the authors' own analysis. Here the sample has 1.2 million to 1.5 million distinct CDR3 sequences; roughly 64% occur a single time. About 6.7% of the sample comes from the top ten.

Measured from the cysteine to the phenylalanine, the CDR3 is 13 residues long. Just the 39-base CDR3 DNA is kept, in frame starting at base 1. Trimming at the junction amounts to 6 bases on V and 1 base on J, and the germline ends lie 6 bases apart. Looking up the germline V gene yields CDR1 LGHNA and CDR2 YSLEER. The origin of this receptor is a man younger than 35 in good health. Sequencing used blood. The receptor chain draws on TRBV4-3 and TRBJ2-2; no D segment can be confidently identified. The DNA is as follows: TGCGCCAGCAGTCAAAGGAACACCGGGGAGCTGTTTTTT. Its coded protein is CASSQRNTGELFF.